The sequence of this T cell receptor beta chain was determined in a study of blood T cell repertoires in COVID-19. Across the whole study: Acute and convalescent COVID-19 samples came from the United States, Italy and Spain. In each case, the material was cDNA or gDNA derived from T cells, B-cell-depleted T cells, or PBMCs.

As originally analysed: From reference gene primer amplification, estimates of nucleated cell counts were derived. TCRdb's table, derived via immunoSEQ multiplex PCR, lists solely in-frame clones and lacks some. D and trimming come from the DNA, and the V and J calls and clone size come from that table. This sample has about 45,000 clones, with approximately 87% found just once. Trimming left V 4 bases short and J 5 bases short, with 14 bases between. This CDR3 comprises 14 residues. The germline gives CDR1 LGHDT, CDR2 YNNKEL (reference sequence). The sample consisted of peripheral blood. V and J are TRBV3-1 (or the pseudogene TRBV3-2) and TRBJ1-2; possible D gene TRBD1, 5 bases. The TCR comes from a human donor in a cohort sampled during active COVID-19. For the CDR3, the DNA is TGTGCCAGCAGCCGGGATGGACAAATTTATGGCTACACCTTC. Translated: CASSRDGQIYGYTF.